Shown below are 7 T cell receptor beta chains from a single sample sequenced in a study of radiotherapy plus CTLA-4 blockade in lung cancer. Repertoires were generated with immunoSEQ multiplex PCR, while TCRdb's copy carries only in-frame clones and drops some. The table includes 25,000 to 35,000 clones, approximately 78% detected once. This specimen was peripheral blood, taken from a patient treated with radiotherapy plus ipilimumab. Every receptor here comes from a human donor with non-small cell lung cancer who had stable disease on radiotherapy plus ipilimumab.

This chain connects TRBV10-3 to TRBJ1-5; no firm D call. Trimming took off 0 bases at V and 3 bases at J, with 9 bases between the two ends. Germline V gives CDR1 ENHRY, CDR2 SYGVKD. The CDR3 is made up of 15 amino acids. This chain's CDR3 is CAISESPNTNQPQHF. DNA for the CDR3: TGTGCCATCAGTGAGTCCCCGAATACCAATCAGCCCCAGCATTTT.

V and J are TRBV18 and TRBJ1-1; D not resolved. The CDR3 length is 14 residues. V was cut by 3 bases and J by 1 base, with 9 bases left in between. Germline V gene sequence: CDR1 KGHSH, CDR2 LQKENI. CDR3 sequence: CASSPVWGNTEAFF. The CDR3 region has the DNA TGTGCCAGCTCACCGGTCTGGGGGAACACTGAAGCTTTCTTT.

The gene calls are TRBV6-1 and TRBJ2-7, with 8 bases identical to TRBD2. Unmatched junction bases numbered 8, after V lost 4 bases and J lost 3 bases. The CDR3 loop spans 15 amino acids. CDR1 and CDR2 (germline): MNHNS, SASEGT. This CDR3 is CASSGGKAGDYEQYF. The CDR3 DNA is TGTGCCAGCAGTGGAGGAAAAGCGGGGGACTACGAGCAGTACTTC.

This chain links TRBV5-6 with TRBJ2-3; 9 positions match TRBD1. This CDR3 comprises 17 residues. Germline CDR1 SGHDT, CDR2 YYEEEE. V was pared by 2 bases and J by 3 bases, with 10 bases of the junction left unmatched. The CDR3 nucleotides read TGTGCCAGCAGCTTCCGGGACAGGGTGTCCCCAACAGATACGCAGTATTTT. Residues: CASSFRDRVSPTDTQYF.

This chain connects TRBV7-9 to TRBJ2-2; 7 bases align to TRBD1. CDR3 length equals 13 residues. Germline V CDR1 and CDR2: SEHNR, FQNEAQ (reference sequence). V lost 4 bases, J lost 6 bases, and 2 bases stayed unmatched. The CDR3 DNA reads TGTGCCAGCAGCTCCCAGGGGGCCGGGGAGCTGTTTTTT. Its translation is CASSSQGAGELFF.

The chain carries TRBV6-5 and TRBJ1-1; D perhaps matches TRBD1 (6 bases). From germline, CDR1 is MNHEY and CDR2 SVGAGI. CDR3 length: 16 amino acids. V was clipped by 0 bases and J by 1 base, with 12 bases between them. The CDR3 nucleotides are TGTGCCAGCAGTTACTCAAACGGACAGCAGAACACTGAAGCTTTCTTT. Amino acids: CASSYSNGQQNTEAFF.

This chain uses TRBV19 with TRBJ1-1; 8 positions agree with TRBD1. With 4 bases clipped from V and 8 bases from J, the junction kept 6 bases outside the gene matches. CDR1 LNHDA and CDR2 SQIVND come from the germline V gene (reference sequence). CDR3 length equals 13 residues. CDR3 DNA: TGTGCCAGTAGTAAACCCGGGACAGGCGAAGCTTTCTTT. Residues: CASSKPGTGEAFF.